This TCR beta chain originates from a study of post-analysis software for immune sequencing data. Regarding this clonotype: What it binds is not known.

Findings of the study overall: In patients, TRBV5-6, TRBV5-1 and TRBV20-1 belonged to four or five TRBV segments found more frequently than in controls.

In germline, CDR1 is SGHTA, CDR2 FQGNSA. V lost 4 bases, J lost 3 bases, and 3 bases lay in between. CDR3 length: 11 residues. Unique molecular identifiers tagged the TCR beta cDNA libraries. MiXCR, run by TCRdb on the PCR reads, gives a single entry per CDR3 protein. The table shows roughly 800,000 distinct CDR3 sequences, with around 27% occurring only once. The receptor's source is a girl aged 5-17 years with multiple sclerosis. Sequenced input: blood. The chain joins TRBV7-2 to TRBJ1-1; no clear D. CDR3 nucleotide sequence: TGTGCCAGCAGCTACTACACTGAAGCTTTCTTT. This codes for CASSYYTEAFF.